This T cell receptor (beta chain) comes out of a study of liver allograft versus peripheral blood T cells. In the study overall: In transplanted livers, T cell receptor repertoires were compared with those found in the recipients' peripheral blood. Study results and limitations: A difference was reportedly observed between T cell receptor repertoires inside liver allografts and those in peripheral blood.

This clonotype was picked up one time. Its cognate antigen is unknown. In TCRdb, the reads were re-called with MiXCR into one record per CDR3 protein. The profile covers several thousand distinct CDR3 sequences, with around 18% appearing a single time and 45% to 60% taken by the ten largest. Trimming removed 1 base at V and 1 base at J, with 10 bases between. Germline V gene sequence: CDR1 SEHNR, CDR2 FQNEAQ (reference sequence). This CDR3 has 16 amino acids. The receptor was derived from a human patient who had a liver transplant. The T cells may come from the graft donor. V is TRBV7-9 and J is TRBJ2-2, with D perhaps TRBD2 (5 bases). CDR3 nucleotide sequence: TGTGCCAGCAGCTTAGATGCTAGCCAGAACACCGGGGAGCTGTTTTTT. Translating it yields CASSLDASQNTGELFF.